This T cell receptor (beta chain) comes out of a study of blood T cell repertoires in COVID-19. Background on the study: Whether acute or convalescent, the COVID-19 samples came from the United States, Italy and Spain. T cells, B-cell-depleted T cells, or PBMCs supplied cDNA or gDNA.

The germline V gene has CDR1 LGHNA and CDR2 YSLEER. The CDR3 length is 14 residues. V lost 6 bases, J lost 5 bases, and 8 bases stayed unmatched. Authors' processing steps: Estimates of nucleated cell counts were drawn from the amplification of reference gene primers. Assay used: immunoSEQ multiplex PCR; TCRdb lists only in-frame clones, some missing. Clone size and V and J calls were adopted from that table, with D and trimming inferred from the DNA. The table records approximately 200,000 clones, under 80% of them present only once. This TCR came from a woman aged 45-60 years with acute or convalescent COVID-19. The rearrangement joins TRBV4-3 to TRBJ1-1; TRBD1 matches 8 bases. The sequencing input was peripheral blood. The CDR3 loop is CASRTGEGGTEAFF. The CDR3 bases are TGCGCCAGCAGGACAGGGGAGGGAGGGACTGAAGCTTTCTTT.